What follows are 28 T cell receptor beta chains derived from one specimen sequenced in a study of blood T cells in healthy people across ages. Together with a sample-barcoded 5' primer, a J-beta primer mix was included in a second PCR lasting about 6 to 11 cycles. MiXCR was run by TCRdb on the 5' RACE reads, yielding one entry per CDR3 protein. The sample shows about 670,000 distinct CDR3 sequences, around 52% of them seen only once. Sequenced sample: blood. These receptors originate from a woman at least 80 years old in good health.

The V call is TRBV5-5, the J call TRBJ2-7, with a weak D call TRBD1 (5 bases). Germline V gives CDR1 SGHKS, CDR2 YYEKEE (reference sequence). Trimming shortened V by 0 bases and J by 3 bases, and 10 bases separated the two germline ends. This CDR3 spans 14 amino acids. CDR3 sequence reads: CASSLGPGNYEQYF. The DNA of the CDR3 is TGTGCCAGCAGCTTGGGCCCAGGGAACTACGAGCAGTACTTC.

This chain connects TRBV6-2 or TRBV6-3 to TRBJ2-1; the D is unclear. The CDR3 is made up of 14 amino acids. Trimming left V 4 bases short and J 9 bases short, with 16 bases between. CDR1 MNHEY and CDR2 SVGEGT come from the germline V gene. The CDR3 DNA follows: TGTGCCAGCAGTTCGAATTACCTCTTAAGTGAGCAGTTCTTC. Its translation is CASSSNYLLSEQFF.

This clonotype was found once. The V gene is TRBV21-1, the J gene TRBJ2-5; TRBD2, as called in the table, went unchecked against the DNA. TRBV21-1 is given as a pseudogene. The CDR3 spans 14 residues. CDR3 residues: CASRLLSGGPPQYF. In DNA, the CDR3 is TGTGCCAGCAGGTTGCTTAGCGGGGGCCCGCCCCAGTACTTC.

The chain links TRBV9 to TRBJ1-6, with D unclear. There are 15 residues in the CDR3. Trimming cost V 0 bases and J 10 bases, with 14 bases left between them. Germline V lookup: CDR1 SGDLS, CDR2 YYNGEE. The CDR3 DNA reads TGTGCCAGCAGCGTAGGGGGTCTCACGGTATCACCCCTCCACTTT. Its protein product is CASSVGGLTVSPLHF.

There are many counts of this clonotype. This rearrangement joins TRBV4-2 to TRBJ2-3; D gene uncertain. CDR3 length: 14 residues. Looked up from germline, CDR1 is LGHNA and CDR2 is YNFKEQ. V shed 2 bases and J shed 7 bases, with 13 bases lying between them. Here the CDR3 DNA reads TGTGCCAGCAGCCAACCTCTTGTTCCCTATACGCAGTATTTT. Translation gives CASSQPLVPYTQYF.

Turning to this clonotype: A single base separates this from a much larger clone, so it may be a read error. This sequence joins TRBV7-9 and TRBJ2-3; the match to TRBD2 covers 8 bases. V lost 8 bases to trimming and J lost 2 bases; unmatched junction nucleotides: 6. The CDR3 has 14 amino acids. Germline V lookup: CDR1 SEHNR, CDR2 FQNEAQ (reference sequence). CDR3 sequence: CASDSGVHTDTQYF. As DNA, the CDR3 is TGTGCCAGCGATAGCGGGGTTCACACAGATACGCAGTATTTT.

V gene TRBV12-3 or TRBV12-4 combines with J gene TRBJ2-1, with TRBD1 matching 9 bases. The CDR3 is made up of 14 amino acids. V dropped 5 bases and J dropped 7; count of bases not matched to a gene: 6. The CDR3 is CASSQGQGRNEQFF. The CDR3 DNA reads as TGTGCCAGCAGTCAGGGACAGGGCAGGAATGAGCAGTTCTTC.

In this sample, this clonotype turned up many times. This chain uses TRBV29-1 with TRBJ2-5; D gene uncertain. CDR3 length: 13 residues. The V gene lost 7 bases and the J gene lost 5 bases, with 17 bases spanning the gap. Germline V lookup: CDR1 SQVTM, CDR2 ANQGSEA. The CDR3 loop reads CSAKGLMGETQYF. In nucleotides, the CDR3 is TGCAGCGCAAAAGGGCTAATGGGGGAGACCCAGTACTTC.

This chain uses TRBV5-5 with TRBJ2-5; D is uncertain. Germline-derived CDR1 and CDR2 are SGHKS and YYEKEE (reference sequence). This CDR3 comprises 15 residues. Deletions cut 2 bases from V and 5 bases from J, with 16 bases between. The CDR3 loop is CASSFGYRLFETQYF. The CDR3 DNA sequence: TGTGCCAGCAGCTTCGGCTATAGGCTATTTGAGACCCAGTACTTC.

Points on this clonotype: This may be a read error, as it is one base from a much larger clone. The genes are TRBV5-1 and TRBJ1-1, with a weak D call TRBD1 (5 bases). V gave up 4 bases and J gave up 6 bases, with 16 bases separating them. CDR3 length: 14 residues. CDR1 is SGHRS, CDR2 YFSETQ, per germline. The CDR3 DNA sequence: TGCGCCAGCAGCCCAACCGGGACTCGGTCTGAAGCTTTCTTT. Amino acids: CASSPTGTRSEAFF.

This clonotype was picked up many times. The V call is TRBV27, the J call TRBJ2-1; maybe TRBD1 (5 bases). Looked up from germline, CDR1 is MNHEY and CDR2 is SMNVEV (reference sequence). The CDR3 runs 14 residues. V lost 7 bases to trimming and J lost 2 bases, with 12 bases between them. CDR3 sequence (DNA): TGTGCCAGCACAACAGGTCTAACCTACAATGAGCAGTTCTTC. It translates to CASTTGLTYNEQFF.

With respect to this clonotype: Possible read error: a much larger clone is one base away. The rearrangement joins TRBV24-1 to TRBJ2-1, with a weak D call TRBD2 (5 bases). The germline CDR1 and CDR2 sequences are KGHDR and SFDVKD. The CDR3 consists of 12 residues. The CDR3 DNA sequence: TGTGCCACCAGTGATTCTAGCAATGTGCAGTTCTTC. Its protein is CATSDSSNVQFF.

Worth noting for this clonotype: A much larger clone differs by one base, so this may be a read error. The V and J genes are TRBV9 and TRBJ1-4; D possibly corresponds to TRBD1 (5 bases). CDR3 length: 15 amino acids. The germline V gene encodes CDR1 SGDLS and CDR2 YYNGEE. CDR3 nucleotides: TGTGCCAGCAGCTTTAGGGTCGGGACTAATGAAAAACCGTTTTTT. As protein: CASSFRVGTNEKPFF.

This clonotype was counted a few times. The CDR3 region is CAISRQGGNNEQFF. DNA of the CDR3: TGTGCCATCAGCCGACAGGGAGGTAACAATGAGCAGTTCTTC. The chain joins TRBV10-3 to TRBJ2-1, with D perhaps TRBD1 (7 bases). This CDR3 has 14 amino acids. Per germline, CDR1 ENHRY and CDR2 SYGVKD. With 6 bases removed from V and 5 bases from J, the gap between germline ends came to 14 bases.

The chain couples TRBV7-2 to TRBJ2-3, with 7 bases identical to TRBD1. The ends lost 11 bases at V and 3 bases at J; junction bases unmatched: 11. Per germline, CDR1 SGHTA and CDR2 FQGNSA. CDR3 size: 14 residues. The CDR3 is CAGNSGTDTDTQYF. The CDR3 DNA sequence: TGTGCCGGAAATTCCGGGACAGATACAGATACGCAGTATTTT.

This clonotype was detected many times. The chain is built from TRBV12-3 or TRBV12-4 and TRBJ2-1; 9 nucleotides line up with TRBD1. Trimming cost V 7 bases and J 7 bases; bases outside gene matches: 8. The CDR3 length is 14 residues. The CDR3 is CASNRDRVRNEQFF. The CDR3 DNA follows: TGTGCCAGCAACCGGGACAGGGTGCGGAATGAGCAGTTCTTC.

The rearrangement links TRBV12-3 or TRBV12-4 to TRBJ2-4, with D perhaps assigned TRBD1 or TRBD2 (5 bases each). The ends were cut back, 10 bases at V and 1 base at J, with 11 bases in the middle. This CDR3 has 13 residues. The CDR3 here is CAIRGVAKNIQYF. The CDR3, as DNA: TGTGCCATTAGGGGAGTCGCCAAAAACATTCAGTACTTC.

Remarks on this clonotype: A much larger clone differs from this one at a single base, so this may be a read error. This chain links TRBV5-1 with TRBJ2-1, with a tentative D call TRBD1 (6 bases). Looked up from germline, CDR1 is SGHRS and CDR2 is YFSETQ. This CDR3 is 13 amino acids long. Written as DNA, the CDR3 is TGCGCCGGCAGCATGGGGGCCAGCGGTGAGCAGTTCTTC. This sequence encodes CAGSMGASGEQFF.

This clonotype occurred many times. The CDR3 reads CASYNSGSLNEQFF. The CDR3 DNA reads TGCGCCAGCTATAACAGCGGCAGCCTCAATGAGCAGTTCTTC. This chain joins TRBV5-1 and TRBJ2-1, with D possibly TRBD2 on 5 matching bases. This CDR3 has 14 residues. Trimming removed 7 bases at V and 6 bases at J, with 17 bases between. CDR1 is SGHRS, CDR2 YFSETQ, per germline.

The rearrangement joins TRBV29-1 to TRBJ2-7; TRBD1 is a possible D gene (5 bases). The ends were cut back, 6 bases at V and 4 bases at J, with 16 bases in the middle. The CDR3 spans 13 residues. CDR1 and CDR2 (germline): SQVTM, ANQGSEA. CDR3 protein: CSVETGQGYEQYF. The CDR3 DNA follows: TGCAGCGTGGAGACCGGACAAGGGTACGAGCAGTACTTC.

This clonotype was counted once. J is TRBJ2-3 and V is TRBV13; tentative D call: TRBD2 (5 bases). The CDR3 contains 15 residues. The V gene lost 4 bases and the J gene lost 6 bases, with 17 bases spanning the gap. Germline CDR1 reads PRHDT; CDR2 reads FYEKMQ (reference sequence). The CDR3 DNA follows: TGTGCCAGCAGCTCGCTGGCGGGTCGGTCGGATACGCAGTATTTT. It is translated as CASSSLAGRSDTQYF.

This rearrangement joins TRBV6-2 or TRBV6-3 to TRBJ2-3; D remains ambiguous. The CDR3 sequence is 15 residues long. The germline V gene encodes CDR1 MNHEY and CDR2 SVGEGT. V lost 5 bases and J lost 0, with 12 bases in between. The CDR3 sequence is CASSPNAPSTDTQYF. The DNA for the CDR3 is TGTGCCAGCAGTCCCAACGCTCCAAGCACAGATACGCAGTATTTT.

This clonotype was detected a few times. The rearrangement uses TRBV29-1 and TRBJ1-5; 7 positions match TRBD1. V trimming: 6 bases; J trimming: 4 bases; junction bases outside the gene matches: 3. The CDR3 sequence is 12 residues long. Germline V gene sequence: CDR1 SQVTM, CDR2 ANQGSEA. The CDR3 spells CSVSGGNQPQHF. The CDR3 DNA sequence: TGCAGCGTCTCAGGGGGAAATCAGCCCCAGCATTTT.

This clonotype was recorded at least ten times. The genes are TRBV21-1 and TRBJ1-2. TRBV21-1 is annotated as a pseudogene. The CDR3 consists of 14 residues. CDR3 region: CASSKRIANYGYTF. CDR3 bases: TGTGCCAGCAGCAAACGCATTGCTAACTATGGCTACACCTTC.

This chain links TRBV5-5 with TRBJ2-5; TRBD2 aligns across 10 bases. J lost 1 base, V lost 0 bases, and 9 bases had no gene match. Germline CDR1 SGHKS, CDR2 YYEKEE (reference sequence). The CDR3 runs 18 residues. The CDR3 nucleotides read TGTGCCAGCAGCTTGGCGGCTAGCGGGAGTCCTCTCCAAGAGACCCAGTACTTC. It yields the protein CASSLAASGSPLQETQYF.

The chain combines TRBV20-1 with TRBJ2-4; 10 nucleotides align to TRBD2. Trimming at V came to 2 bases and at J to 14 bases, leaving 9 bases not matched to a gene. The CDR3 has 13 amino acids. The germline V gene encodes CDR1 DFQATT and CDR2 SNEGSKA (reference sequence). The CDR3 sequence is CSARSSGRDAEYF. CDR3 sequence (DNA): TGCAGTGCTAGATCTAGCGGGAGAGACGCCGAGTACTTC.

This clonotype was detected only once. This chain joins TRBV2 and TRBJ2-5; D is perhaps TRBD1 or TRBD2 (5 bases each). This CDR3 has 14 residues. The germline V gene encodes CDR1 SNHLY and CDR2 FYNNEI. Trimming shortened V by 5 bases and J by 8 bases, and 18 bases separated the two germline ends. CDR3 in amino acids: CASSHTGTTRTQYF. CDR3 in DNA: TGTGCCAGCAGTCATACCGGGACCACCCGAACCCAGTACTTC.

There are many counts of this clonotype. V and J are TRBV9 and TRBJ2-7, with D tentatively TRBD2 (6 bases). V was pared by 0 bases and J by 4 bases, with 14 bases between. The CDR3 consists of 15 residues. Per the germline V gene, CDR1 is SGDLS and CDR2 is YYNGEE. In DNA form, the CDR3 reads TGTGCCAGCAGCGTAGCCCCGGGAGTAGCTTACGAGCAGTACTTC. Translating it yields CASSVAPGVAYEQYF.